This TCR beta chain was captured in a study of long-term antiretroviral therapy in people with HIV (dated by TCRdb to between 2021 and 2024). About the investigation overall: The earliest samples were collected roughly a decade before the 2015 WHO recommendation for immediate ART, at a time when ART was usually postponed until CD4 counts fell. This retrospective serial study examined whether starting ART and sustained HIV suppression were associated with changes in the composition and diversity of the TRB repertoire in peripheral blood. A total of roughly 200 cryopreserved PBMC samples came from 25 to 35 adults with confirmed HIV infection and were collected serially over a mean of around 6 years (range 1-12). Of the roughly 31 participants with HIV, some 12 were female. No cross-contamination during QIAcube processing was seen in test extractions of a monoclonal T-cell line run alongside about 33 polyclonal samples.

Overall study outcomes, separate from this receptor: Because cell numbers in pre-ART samples were limited, unsorted PBMC were profiled instead of sorted CD4+ and CD8+ T cells. Starting ART was linked to a significant rise in TRB diversity, yet even after long-term ART the diversity remained significantly lower than in transplant donor controls. CDR3 length ranges in HIV repertoires were narrower than in controls, and network structure suggested an antigen-experienced repertoire with only a slight naive shift after ART. The samples span the years 2004 to 2017, and the ART regimens used may be less effective than current regimens. At every time point, the repertoire was dominated by expanded TRB clones first identified before ART initiation, although this dominance fluctuated and, in many PLHIV, declined after ART. Inferences about post-ART repertoire changes are limited because no data were available on ART adherence, viral resistance or therapy changes. Since PBMC availability was limited, sequencing covered only the TCR beta chain, with no alpha chain pairing.

The cysteine opens and the phenylalanine closes a CDR3 of 14 amino acids. The CDR3 DNA has 42 bases and is translated from base 1. V is clipped by 5 bases and J by 0 bases, and the sequence between their germline boundaries is 11 bases long. Taken from the germline V gene, the CDR1 and CDR2 loops are MNHEY and SVGAGI. The immunoSEQ hsTCRB v3.0 assay was used at survey level resolution for TRB variable region sequencing. TRB sequencing targeted a depth of roughly 35,000-55,000 T-cell genomes per sample. Pooled TRB libraries were sequenced on an Illumina MiSeq with a v3 150-cycle kit. The authors processed their data as follows. Analysis of repertoires was carried out in R inside a reproducible Nextflow workflow spanning QC, data transformation and analysis. LymphoSeq2, an R package for exploring AIRR-Seq data, was used to implement custom analyses. After excluding a handful of samples that yielded fewer than 5000 total TRB sequences, 188 HIV repertoires remained for analysis. Among the roughly 190 retained HIV repertoires, 59 were collected before ART initiation and 120 to 140 after ART initiation. Repertoires were downsampled to 5000 TRB nucleotide sequences, with summary statistics averaged over 100 downsampling iterations. Only TRB sequences with CDR3 regions of at least seven amino acids were retained for analysis. Diversity was assessed using a clonality score derived from Shannon entropy and using the Gini coefficient. In the repertoire networks, any two of the top 5000 CDR3 amino acid sequences were linked whenever the two sequences differed by an edit distance of one. For TRB CDR3 amino acid sequences, antigen specificity groups and MHC restriction were predicted with GLIPH2. To flag known associations with CMV, EBV, HIV or tissue antigens, CDR3 amino acid sequences were compared against VDJdb and McPAS-TCR. Pre-ART, post-ART and control groups were compared with Wilcoxon signed-rank tests and Holm-Bonferroni correction. In its TCRdb copy, this immuneACCESS table keeps in-frame sequences only and misses some clones. Where compared with another copy, unresolved V genes explain less than half of these, and the others have no known cause. V and J calls and clone size come straight from that table; D and trimming were deduced from the DNA. This sample comprises tens of thousands of clones, around 87% of them detected only once. About 3.3% of the sample rests with the top ten.

Participants were included only if at least one PBMC sample before ART initiation and at least two post-ART samples were available. All participants with HIV were treated in the United States of America. Before DNA extraction, cryopreserved samples of roughly 0.95-10 million PBMC were thawed and washed. At the time of the earliest PBMC sample for each participant with HIV, ages ranged from roughly 23 to 60 years. Each participant contributed PBMC samples from 1-4 timepoints before ART initiation and 2-8 timepoints after ART initiation, with a median of 7 samples. Serial HIV viral load, CD4+ T-cell count, ART history and demographic data were obtained for every participant. Genomic DNA was extracted from unsorted PBMC with a Qiagen kit on a QIAcube, with processing performed in batches of 12 samples. As regards this clone: This receptor's antigen is unknown. Per-nucleotide qualities are absent, and no much larger clonotype sits a single base away.

Recombination joined TRBV6-5 with TRBJ2-7; a tentative D match to TRBD1 spans 6 bases. The source is a woman aged 45-59 years with HIV. The sample here was unsorted PBMCs, taken just under 2.7 years after starting antiretroviral therapy. The bases are TGTGCCAGCAGTGTAGGACAGTCCTCCTACGAGCAGTACTTC. Its product reads: CASSVGQSSYEQYF.